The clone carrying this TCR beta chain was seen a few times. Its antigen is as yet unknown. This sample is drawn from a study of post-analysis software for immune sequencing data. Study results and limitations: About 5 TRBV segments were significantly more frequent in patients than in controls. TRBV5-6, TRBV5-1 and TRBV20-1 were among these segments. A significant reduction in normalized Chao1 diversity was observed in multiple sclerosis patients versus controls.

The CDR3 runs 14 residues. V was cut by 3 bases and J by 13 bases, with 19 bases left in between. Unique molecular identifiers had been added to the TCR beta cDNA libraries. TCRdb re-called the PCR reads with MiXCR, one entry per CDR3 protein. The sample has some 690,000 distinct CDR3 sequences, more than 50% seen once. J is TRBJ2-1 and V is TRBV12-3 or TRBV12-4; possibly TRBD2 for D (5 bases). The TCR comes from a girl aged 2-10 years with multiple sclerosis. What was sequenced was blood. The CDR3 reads CASSFASGDSGQFF. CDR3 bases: TGTGCCAGCAGTTTCGCGAGCGGCGACTCGGGCCAGTTCTTC.